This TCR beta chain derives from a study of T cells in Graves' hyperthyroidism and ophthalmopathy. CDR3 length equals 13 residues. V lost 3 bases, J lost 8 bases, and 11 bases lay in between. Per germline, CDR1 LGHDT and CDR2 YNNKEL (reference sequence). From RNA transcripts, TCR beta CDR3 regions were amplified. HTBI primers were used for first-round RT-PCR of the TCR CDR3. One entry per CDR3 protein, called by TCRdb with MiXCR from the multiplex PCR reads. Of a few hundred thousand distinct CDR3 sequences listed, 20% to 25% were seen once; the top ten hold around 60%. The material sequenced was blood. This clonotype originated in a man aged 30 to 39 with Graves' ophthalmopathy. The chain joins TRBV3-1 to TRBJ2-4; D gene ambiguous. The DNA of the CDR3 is TGTGCCAGCAGCCACGGTAGCTCTGACATTCAGTACTTC. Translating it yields CASSHGSSDIQYF.